The 24 T cell receptor beta chains below come from one sample, sequenced in a study of Graves' ophthalmopathy and Graves' hyperthyroidism. The study amplified TCR beta CDR3 regions using RNA transcripts. Investigators did first-round RT-PCR with HTBI primers, then second-round multiplex PCR. TCRdb itself ran the multiplex PCR reads through MiXCR, one entry per CDR3 protein. The table has around 670,000 distinct CDR3 sequences, roughly 40% seen once. Sequenced material: peripheral blood. All receptors derive from an adult man with Graves' ophthalmopathy.

Comments on this clonotype: An end of the junction does not agree with germline; a read error may underlie this. The rearrangement uses TRBV29-1 and TRBJ2-6; 8 bases agree with TRBD1. Germline V gene lookup returns CDR1 SQVTM and CDR2 ANQGSEA. The CDR3 is made up of 9 amino acids. CDR3 bases: TGCAGCGCCGGGACAGGCGTGAACTTC. It encodes CSAGTGVNF.

The chain uses TRBV25-1 and TRBJ2-2; 12 bases match TRBD2. This CDR3 comprises 14 residues. V lost 8 bases and J lost 6; bases outside the gene matches: 4. The germline gives CDR1 MGHDK, CDR2 SYGVNS. The CDR3 protein is CASPGLAGSGELFF. The CDR3 DNA reads as TGTGCCAGCCCGGGACTAGCGGGCTCCGGGGAGCTGTTTTTT.

This chain connects TRBV29-1 to TRBJ2-5; D is ambiguous. This CDR3 has 12 residues. Trimming removed 8 bases at V and 7 bases at J, with 17 bases between. The germline CDR1 and CDR2 sequences are SQVTM and ANQGSEA. For the CDR3, the DNA is TGCAGCCGTCAGGTGGTAGAAGGGACCCAGTACTTC. Protein product: CSRQVVEGTQYF.

The rearrangement joins TRBV11-1 to TRBJ1-4; no clear D. Germline CDR1 is SGHAT and CDR2 is FQDESV (reference sequence). This CDR3 comprises 12 residues. V lost 5 bases, J lost 8 bases, and 9 bases lay in between. DNA of the CDR3: TGTGCCAGCAGCGCCTCGTGGGAAAAACTGTTTTTT. Amino acids: CASSASWEKLFF.

The V call is TRBV5-5, the J call TRBJ1-5, with D unclear. This CDR3 is built from 13 residues. CDR1 SGHKS and CDR2 YYEKEE come from the germline V gene (reference sequence). V lost 4 bases and J 9 bases, leaving 14 bases between the germline ends. The CDR3 sequence is CASSQKGARPQHF. The CDR3 DNA sequence: TGTGCCAGCAGCCAAAAAGGCGCGAGGCCCCAGCATTTT.

The rearrangement uses TRBV29-1 and TRBJ2-7, with D perhaps TRBD2 (5 bases). The CDR3 loop spans 11 amino acids. With 4 bases removed from V and 4 bases from J, the gap between germline ends came to 8 bases. Germline V gene data show CDR1 as SQVTM and CDR2 as ANQGSEA. CDR3 protein: CSVARVYEQYF. The CDR3 DNA sequence: TGCAGCGTTGCGCGGGTATACGAGCAGTACTTC.

This chain links TRBV12-3 or TRBV12-4 with TRBJ1-2; D remains ambiguous. This CDR3 is 13 amino acids long. The V end was cut by 6 bases, the J end by 8 bases, with 16 bases between. The CDR3 DNA is TGTGCCAGCAGAAAACAGAATAGTAGGGGCTACACCTTC. It encodes CASRKQNSRGYTF.

This clonotype has just a few counts. V and J are TRBV19 and TRBJ1-5, with no clear D. Trimming cost V 3 bases and J 4 bases, with 10 bases left between them. The CDR3 length is 14 residues. The germline CDR1 and CDR2 sequences are LNHDA and SQIVND (reference sequence). In DNA form, the CDR3 reads TGTGCCAGTAGTATCTCAAGGAGGAATCAGCCCCAGCATTTT. It codes for CASSISRRNQPQHF.

This clonotype has at least ten counts. The V and J genes are TRBV15 and TRBJ2-7; 8 bases are a match to TRBD2. Losses at the gene ends were 0 bases for V and 6 bases for J; bases not matched to a gene: 4. Looked up from germline, CDR1 is LNHNV and CDR2 is YYDKDF (reference sequence). The CDR3 sequence is 14 residues long. The CDR3 coding sequence is TGTGCCACCAGCAGAGAGCGGGCGGGGGGCGAGCAGTACTTC. Protein product: CATSRERAGGEQYF.

J is TRBJ2-5 and V is TRBV7-9, with a tentative D call TRBD1 (6 bases). This CDR3 region has 16 residues. V shed 2 bases and J shed 5 bases, with 18 bases lying between them. CDR1 is SEHNR, CDR2 FQNEAQ, per germline (reference sequence). The CDR3 protein is CASSLMSGGFRETQYF. DNA of the CDR3: TGTGCCAGCAGCTTAATGTCTGGGGGCTTTCGTGAGACCCAGTACTTC.

This clonotype was counted at least ten times. This chain joins TRBV29-1 and TRBJ2-3; TRBD2 matches 9 bases. J lost 10 bases, V lost 6 bases, and 2 bases had no gene match. Per germline, CDR1 SQVTM and CDR2 ANQGSEA. The CDR3 consists of 10 residues. The DNA of the CDR3 is TGCAGCGTCGAGCGGGGGGCGCAGTATTTT. Translated: CSVERGAQYF.

The J gene is TRBJ2-2, the V gene TRBV7-9; D call uncertain. The germline V and J ends were trimmed by 4 bases and 4 bases, with 16 bases remaining between them. The CDR3 is made up of 16 amino acids. Germline CDR1 and CDR2: SEHNR and FQNEAQ (reference sequence). This chain's CDR3 is CASSSSRDSVTGELFF. CDR3 DNA: TGTGCCAGCAGCTCATCCAGAGATAGTGTCACCGGGGAGCTGTTTTTT.

The CDR3 spells CASTGGPTEAFF. The DNA of the CDR3 is TGCGCCAGCACAGGGGGCCCCACTGAAGCTTTCTTT. The chain carries TRBV10-2 and TRBJ1-1; 8 bases are a match to TRBD1. CDR1 is WSHSY, CDR2 SAAADI, per germline. V was clipped by 7 bases and J by 4 bases; unmatched bases: 2. The length of the CDR3 is 12 residues.

In its sample, this clonotype was seen a few times. This rearrangement joins TRBV7-9 to TRBJ2-5; TRBD2 matches 9 bases. The CDR3 spans 16 residues. The ends lost 5 bases at V and 3 bases at J; junction bases unmatched: 10. The germline V gene encodes CDR1 SEHNR and CDR2 FQNEAQ (reference sequence). CDR3 in DNA: TGTGCCAGCAGCGGGTCTAGCGGGGCTATTGAAGAGACCCAGTACTTC. Protein: CASSGSSGAIEETQYF.

At least ten counts were recorded for this clonotype. This CDR3 is CSVGEGPEAFF. The CDR3 DNA is TGCAGCGTGGGGGAGGGGCCTGAAGCTTTCTTT. The chain has TRBV29-1 and TRBJ1-1; tentative D call: TRBD1 (5 bases). The CDR3 has 11 residues. Trimming removed 6 bases from V and 6 bases from J, with 11 bases in between. Germline-derived CDR1 and CDR2 are SQVTM and ANQGSEA.

This clonotype showed up many times. This chain joins TRBV7-8 and TRBJ2-2; 8 nucleotides match TRBD1. CDR3 length equals 15 residues. With V trimmed by 5 bases and J by 1 base, 3 bases remained unmatched. Per the germline V gene, CDR1 is SGHVS and CDR2 is FQNEAQ. The CDR3 region has the DNA TGTGCCAGCAGCGCAGGGACAGGGAACACCGGGGAGCTGTTTTTT. It yields the protein CASSAGTGNTGELFF.

Only a few counts were recorded for this clonotype. V and J are TRBV19 and TRBJ2-2; 8 bases align to TRBD2. The ends lost 1 base at V and 7 bases at J; junction bases unmatched: 5. The CDR3 has 15 amino acids. The germline V gene encodes CDR1 LNHDA and CDR2 SQIVND (reference sequence). The CDR3 spells CASSIAGGHGGELFF. CDR3 in DNA: TGTGCCAGTAGTATAGCGGGGGGGCATGGCGGGGAGCTGTTTTTT.

V usage is TRBV24-1 and J usage is TRBJ1-5; 7 nucleotides line up with TRBD1. The length of the CDR3 is 15 residues. Trimming removed 5 bases from V and 6 bases from J; junction bases left unmatched: 9. The germline gives CDR1 KGHDR, CDR2 SFDVKD. The CDR3 nucleotides are TGTGCCACCAGTGCCGCGTCAGGGGGTGGTCAGCCCCAGCATTTT. It specifies CATSAASGGGQPQHF.

This clonotype appeared a few times. The V gene is TRBV5-1, the J gene TRBJ1-1; D remains unclear. There are 13 residues in the CDR3. Trimming took 0 bases from V and 3 from J, leaving 6 bases between them. Germline V gene sequence: CDR1 SGHRS, CDR2 YFSETQ. The CDR3 sequence: CASSLVDDTEAFF. As DNA, the CDR3 is TGCGCCAGCAGCTTGGTAGACGACACTGAAGCTTTCTTT.

This clonotype was observed a few times. The rearrangement uses TRBV7-2 and TRBJ2-7, with 9 bases lining up with TRBD2. Germline CDR1 is SGHTA and CDR2 is FQGNSA. The CDR3 length is 16 residues. V gave up 4 bases and J gave up 2 bases; unmatched junction bases: 9. CDR3 nucleotide sequence: TGTGCCAGCAGCTCAGGGGGGACTAGCCAGACCTACGAGCAGTACTTC. Translated: CASSSGGTSQTYEQYF.

The sample holds many counts of this clonotype. The chain uses TRBV24-1 and TRBJ1-5, with 9 positions matching TRBD1. Germline V lookup: CDR1 KGHDR, CDR2 SFDVKD. V gave up 4 bases and J gave up 6 bases; unmatched junction bases: 3. This CDR3 spans 14 amino acids. The CDR3 DNA follows: TGTGCCACCAGTGACCGGACAGGGGTTCAGCCCCAGCATTTT. Translating gives CATSDRTGVQPQHF.

The chain carries TRBV29-1 and TRBJ1-1; D unresolved. Trimming cost V 8 bases and J 2 bases, with 18 bases left between them. The CDR3 covers 14 residues. The germline V gene has CDR1 SQVTM and CDR2 ANQGSEA. In DNA form, the CDR3 reads TGCAGCCTTATTGGGGAATGGGGAAACACTGAAGCTTTCTTT. Translating gives CSLIGEWGNTEAFF.

The chain couples TRBV25-1 to TRBJ1-6; 8 nucleotides agree with TRBD1. V trimming: 4 bases; J trimming: 6 bases; junction bases outside the gene matches: 11. The CDR3 consists of 17 residues. Germline V lookup: CDR1 MGHDK, CDR2 SYGVNS. In DNA form, the CDR3 reads TGTGCCAGCAGTGCTGAGGACAGGGCTTCTCTTAATTCACCCCTCCACTTT. It specifies CASSAEDRASLNSPLHF.

The rearrangement links TRBV7-2 to TRBJ2-7, with D possibly being TRBD1 (5 bases). V dropped 5 bases and J dropped 1 base, with 15 bases sitting between them. Germline V gives CDR1 SGHTA, CDR2 FQGNSA. The CDR3 spans 15 residues. CDR3 protein: CASSQNPGSSYEQYF. The CDR3 nucleotides are TGTGCCAGCAGCCAAAATCCAGGGTCTTCCTACGAGCAGTACTTC.